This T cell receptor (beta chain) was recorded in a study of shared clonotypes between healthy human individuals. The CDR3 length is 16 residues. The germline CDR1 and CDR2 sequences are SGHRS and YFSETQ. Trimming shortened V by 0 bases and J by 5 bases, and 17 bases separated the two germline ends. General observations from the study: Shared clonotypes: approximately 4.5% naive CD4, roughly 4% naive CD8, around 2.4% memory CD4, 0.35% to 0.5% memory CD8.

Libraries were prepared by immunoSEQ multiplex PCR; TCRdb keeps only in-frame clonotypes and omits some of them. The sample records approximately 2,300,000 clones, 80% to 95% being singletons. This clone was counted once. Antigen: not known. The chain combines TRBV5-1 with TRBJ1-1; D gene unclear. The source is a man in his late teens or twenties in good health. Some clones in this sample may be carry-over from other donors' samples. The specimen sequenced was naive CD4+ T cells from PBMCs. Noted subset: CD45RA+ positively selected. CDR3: CASSLGGWGRETEAFF. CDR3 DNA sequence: TGCGCCAGCAGCTTGGGAGGGTGGGGAAGGGAAACTGAAGCTTTCTTT.